The clone carrying this TCR beta chain came up many times. The antigen is undetermined. These data belong to a study of T cells in Graves' hyperthyroidism and ophthalmopathy. Study-level findings and limits: Model predictions of ophthalmopathy came a median about six months before onset.

Amplification yielded TCR beta CDR3 regions, with RNA transcripts as the source. First-round RT-PCR targeting the TCR CDR3 was performed with the HTBI primer set. TCRdb re-derived calls from the multiplex PCR reads in MiXCR, one entry per CDR3 protein. The sample carries under 450,000 distinct CDR3 sequences, about 15% recorded once. This CDR3 is built from 14 residues. Between the trimmed V and J ends, which lost 0 bases and 6 bases, there was a span of 12 bases. Germline V gene lookup returns CDR1 MNHNS and CDR2 SASEGT. The V call is TRBV6-1, the J call TRBJ2-7, with D unclear. The sample comprised blood. The receptor comes from a woman aged 18-30 years with Graves' hyperthyroidism. The CDR3 sequence: CASSEARWGSEQYF. The CDR3 DNA reads TGTGCCAGCAGTGAAGCGCGCTGGGGTAGCGAGCAGTACTTC.